The T cell receptor (beta chain) described here comes from a study of control samples from healthy donors and cancer patients. Libraries were prepared by immunoSEQ multiplex PCR; TCRdb keeps only in-frame clonotypes and omits some of them. The sample contains around 130,000 clones, around nine tenths of which appear only once. CDR3 length: 15 residues. Germline V gives CDR1 LNHNV, CDR2 YYDKDF (reference sequence). J lost 10 bases, V lost 2 bases, and 8 bases had no gene match. Sequenced material: blood. The rearrangement joins TRBV15 to TRBJ1-6; the match to TRBD1 covers 7 bases. The receptor was isolated from a man aged 30 to 45 in good health. The CDR3 loop is CATSRSGTEGSPLHF. The CDR3 region has the DNA TGTGCCACCAGCAGATCCGGGACAGAGGGGTCACCCCTCCACTTT.